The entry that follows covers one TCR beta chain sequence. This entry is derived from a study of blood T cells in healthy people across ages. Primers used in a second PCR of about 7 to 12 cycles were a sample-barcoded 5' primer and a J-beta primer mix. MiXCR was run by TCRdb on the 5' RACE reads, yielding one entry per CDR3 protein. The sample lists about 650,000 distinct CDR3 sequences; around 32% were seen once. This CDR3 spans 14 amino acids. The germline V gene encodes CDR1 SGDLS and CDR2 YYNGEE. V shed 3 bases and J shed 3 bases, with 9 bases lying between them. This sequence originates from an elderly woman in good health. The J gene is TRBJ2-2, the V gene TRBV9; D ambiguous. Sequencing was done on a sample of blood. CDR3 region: CASSEPTYTGELFF. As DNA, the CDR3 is TGTGCCAGCAGCGAACCGACTTACACCGGGGAGCTGTTTTTT.